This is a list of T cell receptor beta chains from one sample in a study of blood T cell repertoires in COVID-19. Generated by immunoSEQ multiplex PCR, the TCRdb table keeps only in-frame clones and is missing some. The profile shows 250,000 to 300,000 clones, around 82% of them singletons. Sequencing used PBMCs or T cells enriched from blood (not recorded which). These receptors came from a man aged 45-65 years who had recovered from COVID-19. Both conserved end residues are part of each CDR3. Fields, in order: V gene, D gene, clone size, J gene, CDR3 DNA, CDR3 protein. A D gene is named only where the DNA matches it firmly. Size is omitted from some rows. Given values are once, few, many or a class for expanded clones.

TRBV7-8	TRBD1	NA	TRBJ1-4	TGTGCCAGCAGCTTGGGTGGGACAGGGCGTGAAAAACTGTTTTTT	CASSLGGTGREKLFF
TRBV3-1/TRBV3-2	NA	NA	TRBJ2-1	TGTGCCAGCAGCCAAGATTGGGGGGTGAATGAGCAGTTCTTC	CASSQDWGVNEQFF
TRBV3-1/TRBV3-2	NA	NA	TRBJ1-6	TGTGCCAGCAGCTCACGACACACAGATTCACCCCTCCACTTT	CASSSRHTDSPLHF
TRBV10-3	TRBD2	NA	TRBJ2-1	TGTGCCACCCTACCCGGGACTAGCGAGAATGAGCAGTTCTTC	CATLPGTSENEQFF
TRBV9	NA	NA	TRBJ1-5	TGTGCCAGCAGCGTAGTCGGGACGACAGGGCCCCAGCATTTT	CASSVVGTTGPQHF
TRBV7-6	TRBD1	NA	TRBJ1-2	TGTGCCAGCAGCTTAGCAACAGGGGCGGGCTACACCTTC	CASSLATGAGYTF
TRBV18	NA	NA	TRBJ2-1	TGTGCCAGCTCACCATCTAGCATCAATGAGCAGTTCTTC	CASSPSSINEQFF
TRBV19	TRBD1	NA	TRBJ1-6	TGTGCCAGTAGTACAGGGGGCGCCTATAATTCACCCCTCCACTTT	CASSTGGAYNSPLHF
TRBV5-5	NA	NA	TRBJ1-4	TGTGCCAGCCAAAGGGGGGAAAAACTGTTTTTT	CASQRGEKLFF
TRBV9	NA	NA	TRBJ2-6	TGTGCCAGCAGCGTAGTTACCGGCTCTGGGGCCAACGTCCTGACTTTC	CASSVVTGSGANVLTF
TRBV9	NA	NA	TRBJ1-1	TGTGCCAGCAGCGGGACACCGAACACTGAAGCTTTCTTT	CASSGTPNTEAFF
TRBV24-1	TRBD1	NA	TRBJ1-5	TGTGCCACCAGTGCACAGGGGAAGCGGCCCCAGCATTTT	CATSAQGKRPQHF
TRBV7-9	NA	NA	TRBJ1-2	TGTGCCAGCAGCCTTCGCCCCGACAGCTCCTTC	CASSLRPDSSF
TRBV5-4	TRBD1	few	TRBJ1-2	TGTGCCAGCAGCTTGGCGGGACAGGGCGGCTACACCTTC	CASSLAGQGGYTF
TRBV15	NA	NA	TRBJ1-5	TGTGCCACCAGCAGAGCCAGTAGCAATCAGCCCCAGCATTTT	CATSRASSNQPQHF
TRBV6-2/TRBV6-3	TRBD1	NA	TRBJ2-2	TGTGCCAGCAGTTACTTGCGGGACAGGAGTATTAACACCGGGGAGCTGTTTTTT	CASSYLRDRSINTGELFF
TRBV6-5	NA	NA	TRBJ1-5	TGTGCCAGCAGCCACCGGATCGGGAGCAATCAGCCCCAGCATTTT	CASSHRIGSNQPQHF
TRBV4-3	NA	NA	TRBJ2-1	TGCGCCAGCAGCCAAGAGAGGTTGGTGAGCGGCAATGAGCAGTTCTTC	CASSQERLVSGNEQFF
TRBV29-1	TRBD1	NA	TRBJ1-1	TGCAGCGTCTCTTACGGGACAGGGAGCACTGAAGCTTTCTTT	CSVSYGTGSTEAFF
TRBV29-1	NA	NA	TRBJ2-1	TGCAGCGTTGATGGACAGACCAATGAGCAGTTCTTC	CSVDGQTNEQFF
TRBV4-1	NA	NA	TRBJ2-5	TGCGCCAGCAGCCAAGGCAGTCTTGGTGGAGAGACCCAGTACTTC	CASSQGSLGGETQYF
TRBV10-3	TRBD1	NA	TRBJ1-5	TGTGCCATCAGTGACGACAGGGTGGATCAGCCCCAGCATTTT	CAISDDRVDQPQHF
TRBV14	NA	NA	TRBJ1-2	TGTGCCAGCAGCCCAGGTTATGAAGCTAACTATGGCTACACCTTC	CASSPGYEANYGYTF
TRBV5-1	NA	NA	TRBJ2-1	TGCGCCAGCACCTCGGACTTGACCCATGAGCAGTTCTTC	CASTSDLTHEQFF
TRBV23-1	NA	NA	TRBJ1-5	TGCGCCAGCAGTCAACTGGCCAGGCGAAATCAGCCCCAGCATTTT	CASSQLARRNQPQHF
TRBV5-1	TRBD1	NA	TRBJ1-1	TGCGCCAGCAGCCCCCGACAGGGCGAGAACACTGAAGCTTTCTTT	CASSPRQGENTEAFF